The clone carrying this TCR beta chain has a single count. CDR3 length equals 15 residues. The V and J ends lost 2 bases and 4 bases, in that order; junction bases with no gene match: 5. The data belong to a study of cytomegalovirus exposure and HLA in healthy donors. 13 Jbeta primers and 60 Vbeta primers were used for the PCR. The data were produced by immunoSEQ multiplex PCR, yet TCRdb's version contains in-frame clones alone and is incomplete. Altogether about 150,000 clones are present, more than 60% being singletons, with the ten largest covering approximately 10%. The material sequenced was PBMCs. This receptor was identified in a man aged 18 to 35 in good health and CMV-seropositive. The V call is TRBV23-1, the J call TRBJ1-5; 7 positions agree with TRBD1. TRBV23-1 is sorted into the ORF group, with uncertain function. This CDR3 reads CASSQGAGGNQPQHF. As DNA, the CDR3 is TGCGCCAGCAGTCAAGGGGCAGGGGGTAATCAGCCCCAGCATTTT.